Below, 5 T cell receptor beta chains from the same sample are listed, as sequenced in a study of human T cells and chemical hapten exposure. MiXCR was run by TCRdb on the RACE reads, yielding one entry per CDR3 protein. The sample has 150,000 to 200,000 distinct CDR3 sequences; about 14% are singletons. Time point of the sample: patch test 1, 2 weeks after DPC sensitization. Treatment: therapeutic diphenylcyclopropenone sensitization with weekly scalp DPC. The sequencing here drew on whole blood, taken in connection with sensitization to the hapten diphenylcyclopropenone (DPC). Source of these receptors: a woman aged 25 to 39 with alopecia areata. Some clones in this sample may be carry-over from other donors' samples.

This clonotype was counted between two and nine times. The chain employs TRBV10-1 and TRBJ2-5, with D uncertain. This CDR3 is 15 amino acids long. Trimming stripped 0 bases from V and 2 bases from J, with 10 bases between. In germline, CDR1 is WNHNN, CDR2 SYGVQD (reference sequence). The CDR3 spells CASSESVGVQETQYF. As DNA, the CDR3 is TGCGCCAGCAGTGAGTCTGTAGGAGTTCAAGAGACCCAGTACTTC.

The V gene is TRBV28, the J gene TRBJ2-1; TRBD1 might be the D (6 bases). V lost 5 bases and J lost 4, with 18 bases in between. The length of the CDR3 is 16 residues. Germline V gives CDR1 MDHEN, CDR2 SYDVKM. CDR3 DNA sequence: TGTGCCAGCAGTATTCAAACAGGGTTCCTTTACAATGAGCAGTTCTTC. Its protein product is CASSIQTGFLYNEQFF.

This clonotype occurred a few times. The rearrangement uses TRBV12-3 or TRBV12-4 and TRBJ2-2; 13 nucleotides match TRBD2. The junction had 4 bases not matched to a gene; V was cut back by 3 bases and J by 9 bases. The length of the CDR3 is 15 residues. The CDR3 reads CASSLGLAGQRELFF. The DNA of the CDR3 is TGTGCCAGCAGTTTGGGACTAGCGGGACAACGGGAGCTGTTTTTT.

The J gene is TRBJ1-5, the V gene TRBV19; no clear D gene. This CDR3 is 13 amino acids long. Germline assignment: CDR1 LNHDA and CDR2 SQIVND (reference sequence). V was shortened by 4 bases and J by 2 bases, with 6 bases between the two germline ends. The CDR3 nucleotides are TGTGCCAGTAGTAATGGGGGCAATCAGCCCCAGCATTTT. Amino acids: CASSNGGNQPQHF.

This clonotype was detected a few times. The chain joins TRBV20-1 to TRBJ2-1, with 12 bases identical to TRBD2. The CDR3 runs to 15 residues. Unmatched junction bases numbered 3, after V lost 3 bases and J lost 3 bases. CDR1 and CDR2 (germline): DFQATT, SNEGSKA (reference sequence). The CDR3 region is CSASPGLAGYNEQFF. The CDR3 region has the DNA TGCAGTGCTAGCCCGGGACTAGCGGGCTACAATGAGCAGTTCTTC.